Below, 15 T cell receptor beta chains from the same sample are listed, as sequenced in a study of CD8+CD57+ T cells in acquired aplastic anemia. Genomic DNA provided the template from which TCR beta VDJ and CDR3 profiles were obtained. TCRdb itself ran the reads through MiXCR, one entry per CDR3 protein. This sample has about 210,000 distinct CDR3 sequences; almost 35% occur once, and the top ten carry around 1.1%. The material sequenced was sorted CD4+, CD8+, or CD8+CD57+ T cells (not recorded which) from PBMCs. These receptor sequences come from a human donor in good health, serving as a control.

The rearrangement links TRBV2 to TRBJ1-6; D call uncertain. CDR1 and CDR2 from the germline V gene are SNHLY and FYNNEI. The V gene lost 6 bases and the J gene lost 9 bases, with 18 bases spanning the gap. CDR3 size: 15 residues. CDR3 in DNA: TGTGCCAGCAGAACGATCCAGGCGTCGCTTTCACCCCTCCACTTT. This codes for CASRTIQASLSPLHF.

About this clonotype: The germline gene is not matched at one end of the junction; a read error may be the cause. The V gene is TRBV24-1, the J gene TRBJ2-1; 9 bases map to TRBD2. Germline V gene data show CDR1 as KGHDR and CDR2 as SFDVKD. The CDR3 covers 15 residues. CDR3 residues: CATSSPSGVDNEQLF. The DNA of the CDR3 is TGTGCCACCAGTAGTCCTAGCGGGGTAGACAATGAGCAGCTCTTC.

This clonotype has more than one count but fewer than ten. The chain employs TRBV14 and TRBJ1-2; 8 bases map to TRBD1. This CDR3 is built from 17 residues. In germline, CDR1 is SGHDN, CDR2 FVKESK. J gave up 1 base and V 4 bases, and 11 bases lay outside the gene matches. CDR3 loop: CASSRIRQGRINYGYTF. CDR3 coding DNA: TGTGCCAGCAGCCGGATCAGACAGGGGAGGATTAACTATGGCTACACCTTC.

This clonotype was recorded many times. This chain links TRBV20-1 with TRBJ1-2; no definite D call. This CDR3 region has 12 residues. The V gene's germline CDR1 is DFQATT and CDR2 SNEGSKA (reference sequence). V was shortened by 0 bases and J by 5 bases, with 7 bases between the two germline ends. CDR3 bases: TGCAGTGCTAGAGATGGCTGGTATGGCTACACCTTC. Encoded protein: CSARDGWYGYTF.

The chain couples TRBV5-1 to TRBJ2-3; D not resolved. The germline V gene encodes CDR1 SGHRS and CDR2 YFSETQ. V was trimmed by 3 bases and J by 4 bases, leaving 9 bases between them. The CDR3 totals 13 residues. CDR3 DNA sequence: TGCGCCAGCAGCTACGGACCAGCAGATACGCAGTATTTT. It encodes CASSYGPADTQYF. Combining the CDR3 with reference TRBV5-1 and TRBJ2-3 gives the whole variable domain KAGVTQTPRYLIKTRGQQVTLSCSPISGHRSVSWYQQTPGQGLQFLFEYFSETQRNKGNFPGRFSGRQFSNSRSEMNVSTLELGDSALYLCASSYGPADTQYFGPGTRLTVL.

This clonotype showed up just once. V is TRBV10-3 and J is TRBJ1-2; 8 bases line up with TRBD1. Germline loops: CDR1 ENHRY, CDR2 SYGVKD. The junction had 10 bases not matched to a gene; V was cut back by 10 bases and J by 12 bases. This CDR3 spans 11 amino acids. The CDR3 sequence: CANQGAPGNTF. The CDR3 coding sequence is TGTGCCAACCAGGGGGCGCCTGGAAACACCTTC.

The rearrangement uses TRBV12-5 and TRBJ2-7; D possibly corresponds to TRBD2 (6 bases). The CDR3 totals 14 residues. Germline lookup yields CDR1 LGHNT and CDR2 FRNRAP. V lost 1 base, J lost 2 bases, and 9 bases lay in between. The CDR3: CASGLAAGPYEQYF. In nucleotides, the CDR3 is TGTGCTAGTGGTTTGGCCGCGGGACCCTACGAGCAGTACTTC. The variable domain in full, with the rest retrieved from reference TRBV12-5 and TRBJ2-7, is DARVTQTPRHKVTEMGQEVTMRCQPILGHNTVFWYRQTMMQGLELLAYFRNRAPLDDSGMPKDRFSAEMPDATLATLKIQPSEPRDSAVYFCASGLAAGPYEQYFGPGTRLTVT.

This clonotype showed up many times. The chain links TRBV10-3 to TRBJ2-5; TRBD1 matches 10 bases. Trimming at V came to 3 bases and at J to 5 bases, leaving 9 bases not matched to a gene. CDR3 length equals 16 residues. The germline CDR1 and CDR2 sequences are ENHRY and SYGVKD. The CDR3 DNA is TGTGCCATCAGTGACCACTCATGGACAGGGGGGGAGACCCAGTACTTC. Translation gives CAISDHSWTGGETQYF.

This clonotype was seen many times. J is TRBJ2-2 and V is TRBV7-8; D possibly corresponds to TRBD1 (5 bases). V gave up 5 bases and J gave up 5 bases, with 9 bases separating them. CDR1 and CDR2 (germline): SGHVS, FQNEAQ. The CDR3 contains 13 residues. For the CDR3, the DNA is TGTGCCAGCAGCCCTACAGGTACCGGGGAGCTGTTTTTT. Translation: CASSPTGTGELFF. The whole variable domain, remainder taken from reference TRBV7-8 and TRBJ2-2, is GAGVSQSPRYKVAKRGQDVALRCDPISGHVSLFWYQQALGQGPEFLTYFQNEAQLDKSGLPSDRFFAERPEGSVSTLKIQRTQQEDSAVYLCASSPTGTGELFFGEGSRLTVL.

CDR3 bases: TGTGCCACCAGTGATATCCAGGGCGAGCAGTACTTC. Protein sequence: CATSDIQGEQYF. The chain has TRBV24-1 and TRBJ2-7, with a weak D call TRBD1 (5 bases). V lost 3 bases and J lost 6, with 8 bases in between. Germline CDR1 and CDR2: KGHDR and SFDVKD. CDR3 length: 12 amino acids.

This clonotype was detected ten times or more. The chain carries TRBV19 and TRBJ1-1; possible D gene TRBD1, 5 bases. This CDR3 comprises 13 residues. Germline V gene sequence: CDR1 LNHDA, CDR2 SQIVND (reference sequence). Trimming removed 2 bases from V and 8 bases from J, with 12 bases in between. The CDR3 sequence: CASSITGTGEAFF. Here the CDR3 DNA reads TGTGCCAGTAGTATAACGGGGACGGGGGAAGCTTTCTTT.

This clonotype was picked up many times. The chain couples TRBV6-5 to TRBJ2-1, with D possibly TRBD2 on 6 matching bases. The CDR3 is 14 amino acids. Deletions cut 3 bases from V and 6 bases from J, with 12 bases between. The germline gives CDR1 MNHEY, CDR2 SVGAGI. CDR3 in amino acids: CASSYREWVNEQFF. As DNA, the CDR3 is TGTGCCAGCAGTTATCGGGAGTGGGTCAATGAGCAGTTCTTC.

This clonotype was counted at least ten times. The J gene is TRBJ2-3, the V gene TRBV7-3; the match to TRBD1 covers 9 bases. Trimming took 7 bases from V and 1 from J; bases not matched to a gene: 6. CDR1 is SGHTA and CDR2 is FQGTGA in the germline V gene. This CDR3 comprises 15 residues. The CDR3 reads CASNARTGGTDTQYF. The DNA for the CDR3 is TGTGCCAGCAACGCCCGGACAGGGGGCACAGATACGCAGTATTTT.

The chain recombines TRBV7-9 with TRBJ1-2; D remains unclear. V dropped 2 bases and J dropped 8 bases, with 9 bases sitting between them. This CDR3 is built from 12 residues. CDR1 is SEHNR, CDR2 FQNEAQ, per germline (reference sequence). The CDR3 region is CASSLRDQGYTF. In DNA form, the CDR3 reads TGTGCCAGCAGCTTAAGGGATCAAGGCTACACCTTC. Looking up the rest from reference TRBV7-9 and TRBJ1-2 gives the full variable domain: DTGVSQNPRHKITKRGQNVTFRCDPISEHNRLYWYRQTLGQGPEFLTYFQNEAQLEKSRLLSDRFSAERPKGSFSTLEIQRTEQGDSAMYLCASSLRDQGYTFGSGTRLTVV.

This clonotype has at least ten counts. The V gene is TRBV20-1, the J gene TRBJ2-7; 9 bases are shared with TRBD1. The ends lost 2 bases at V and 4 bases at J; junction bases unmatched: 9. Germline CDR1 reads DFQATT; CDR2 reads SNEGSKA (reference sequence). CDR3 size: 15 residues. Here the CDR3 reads CSARNARGQGYEQYF. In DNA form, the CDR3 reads TGCAGTGCTAGAAACGCCCGGGGACAGGGTTACGAGCAGTACTTC.